Listed below are T cell receptor beta chains from one sample, sequenced in a study of regulatory T cells in long-lasting Graves disease. Each CDR3 protein gets one entry after TCRdb re-called the multiplex PCR reads with MiXCR. The repertoire consists of hundreds of thousands of distinct CDR3 sequences, with about a fifth occurring once and the leading ten covering 7% to 9.5%. Sequenced material: peripheral blood mononuclear cells (PBMCs), taken when the disease was refractory, from a patient treated with antithyroid drugs. The receptors come from a female donor with Graves disease. CDR3s include the opening cysteine and the closing phenylalanine or tryptophan. A D gene is named only where the DNA matches it firmly. Where a row states a size, it is once, few, many or the class of an expanded clone; other rows omit it.

d_gene: TRBD2
abundance: .
j_gene: TRBJ2-4
v_gene: TRBV10-3
CDR3aa: CAISEETTSGKNIQYF
CDR3nt: TGTGCCATCAGTGAGGAAACGACTAGCGGAAAAAACATTCAGTACTTC

d_gene: .
abundance: many
j_gene: TRBJ1-1
v_gene: TRBV7-8
CDR3aa: CASSPPIRRNTEAFF
CDR3nt: TGTGCCAGCAGCCCTCCGATTCGTCGGAACACTGAAGCTTTCTTT

d_gene: .
abundance: .
j_gene: TRBJ1-1
v_gene: TRBV9
CDR3aa: CASSTEMSEGRGTEAFF
CDR3nt: TGTGCCAGCAGCACCGAGATGTCCGAGGGCCGGGGCACTGAAGCTTTCTTT

d_gene: TRBD2
abundance: .
j_gene: TRBJ2-6
v_gene: TRBV9
CDR3aa: CASSVTSGQISGANVLTF
CDR3nt: TGTGCCAGCAGCGTGACTAGCGGACAAATCTCTGGGGCCAACGTCCTGACTTTC

d_gene: .
abundance: .
j_gene: TRBJ2-7
v_gene: TRBV6-5
CDR3aa: CASSYARAGHEQYF
CDR3nt: TGTGCCAGCAGTTACGCGCGGGCGGGCCACGAGCAGTACTTC

d_gene: TRBD1
abundance: many
j_gene: TRBJ1-1
v_gene: TRBV7-7
CDR3aa: CASSLGDRIFNTEAFF
CDR3nt: TGTGCTAGCAGCTTAGGGGACAGGATCTTCAACACTGAAGCTTTCTTT

d_gene: .
abundance: .
j_gene: TRBJ1-5
v_gene: TRBV4-1
CDR3aa: CASSQDSFEPQHF
CDR3nt: TGCGCCAGCAGCCAAGACAGTTTTGAGCCCCAGCATTTT

d_gene: .
abundance: many
j_gene: TRBJ2-7
v_gene: TRBV29-1
CDR3aa: CSVELVGTMTYEQYF
CDR3nt: TGCAGCGTTGAGTTGGTTGGGACGATGACCTACGAGCAGTACTTC

d_gene: TRBD1
abundance: .
j_gene: TRBJ1-3
v_gene: TRBV18
CDR3aa: CASSPPGTGGRGSGNTIYF
CDR3nt: TGTGCCAGCTCACCACCTGGGACAGGGGGCCGGGGCTCTGGAAACACCATATATTTT

d_gene: .
abundance: .
j_gene: TRBJ1-1
v_gene: TRBV9
CDR3aa: CASSATKATEAFF
CDR3nt: TGTGCCAGCAGCGCGACCAAGGCCACTGAAGCTTTCTTT

d_gene: .
abundance: .
j_gene: TRBJ2-7
v_gene: TRBV6-2/TRBV6-3
CDR3aa: CASSYWKTSRTTHYEQYF
CDR3nt: TGTGCCAGCAGTTACTGGAAAACTAGCAGGACGACCCACTACGAGCAGTACTTC

d_gene: TRBD2
abundance: .
j_gene: TRBJ2-3
v_gene: TRBV5-1
CDR3aa: CASSRYWTSGRGTDTQYF
CDR3nt: TGCGCCAGCAGTCGATATTGGACTAGCGGGAGGGGCACAGATACGCAGTATTTT

d_gene: TRBD2
abundance: .
j_gene: TRBJ2-7
v_gene: TRBV7-3
CDR3aa: CASSFYGTSGYEQYF
CDR3nt: TGTGCCAGCAGCTTCTACGGGACTAGCGGATACGAGCAGTACTTC

d_gene: .
abundance: many
j_gene: TRBJ1-6
v_gene: TRBV2
CDR3aa: CASSPRGDSPLHF
CDR3nt: TGTGCCAGCAGCCCCCGGGGGGACTCACCCCTCCACTTT

d_gene: .
abundance: .
j_gene: TRBJ2-5
v_gene: TRBV2
CDR3aa: CASEGVGGAQETQYF
CDR3nt: TGTGCCAGCGAGGGGGTAGGGGGTGCCCAAGAGACCCAGTACTTC

d_gene: .
abundance: .
j_gene: TRBJ2-5
v_gene: TRBV4-3
CDR3aa: CASSHGPNEKETQYF
CDR3nt: TGCGCCAGCAGCCATGGACCAAACGAGAAAGAGACCCAGTACTTC

d_gene: TRBD2
abundance: few
j_gene: TRBJ2-7
v_gene: TRBV7-9
CDR3aa: CASSLVGLAGVSYEQYF
CDR3nt: TGTGCCAGCAGCTTAGTGGGGCTAGCGGGAGTATCCTACGAGCAGTACTTC

d_gene: .
abundance: .
j_gene: TRBJ2-7
v_gene: TRBV20-1
CDR3aa: CSARGAGEQYF
CDR3nt: TGCAGTGCTAGGGGGGCAGGCGAGCAGTACTTC

d_gene: .
abundance: many
j_gene: TRBJ1-1
v_gene: TRBV7-8
CDR3aa: CASSPTRGMNTEAFF
CDR3nt: TGTGCCAGCAGCCCTACCCGGGGCATGAACACTGAAGCTTTCTTT

d_gene: .
abundance: few
j_gene: TRBJ2-5
v_gene: TRBV30
CDR3aa: CAWSRWSSMQETQYF
CDR3nt: TGTGCCTGGAGCAGGTGGTCCAGCATGCAAGAGACCCAGTACTTC

d_gene: TRBD1
abundance: few
j_gene: TRBJ2-7
v_gene: TRBV5-6
CDR3aa: CASCRGTADEQYF
CDR3nt: TGTGCCAGCTGCAGAGGGACAGCTGACGAGCAGTACTTC

d_gene: TRBD1
abundance: .
j_gene: TRBJ1-1
v_gene: TRBV28
CDR3aa: CASSPSGQGRFWGTEAFF
CDR3nt: TGTGCCAGCAGTCCCTCTGGACAGGGTAGATTTTGGGGCACTGAAGCTTTCTTT

d_gene: .
abundance: .
j_gene: TRBJ2-3
v_gene: TRBV7-2
CDR3aa: CASSLSRTDTDTQYF
CDR3nt: TGTGCCAGCAGCTTAAGTAGGACAGACACAGATACGCAGTATTTT

d_gene: .
abundance: many
j_gene: TRBJ1-2
v_gene: TRBV6-2/TRBV6-3
CDR3aa: CATTGGTLNYGYTF
CDR3nt: TGTGCCACCACTGGAGGGACCCTCAACTATGGCTACACCTTC

d_gene: TRBD1
abundance: .
j_gene: TRBJ1-5
v_gene: TRBV5-5
CDR3aa: CASSLGSGTGSREPQHF
CDR3nt: TGTGCCAGCAGCTTGGGATCCGGGACAGGGAGTAGGGAGCCCCAGCATTTT

d_gene: TRBD2
abundance: few
j_gene: TRBJ2-1
v_gene: TRBV2
CDR3aa: CASRPLAREQFF
CDR3nt: TGTGCCAGCCGACCACTAGCGCGGGAGCAGTTCTTC

d_gene: TRBD2
abundance: .
j_gene: TRBJ2-4
v_gene: TRBV7-6
CDR3aa: CASSWAGTSGDIAKNIQYF
CDR3nt: TGTGCCAGCAGCTGGGCTGGGACTAGCGGGGATATAGCCAAAAACATTCAGTACTTC